Each of the 30 T cell receptor beta chains below was sequenced from the same sample in a study of blood T cell repertoires in COVID-19. Repertoires were generated with immunoSEQ multiplex PCR, while TCRdb's copy carries only in-frame clones and drops some. The data hold approximately 350,000 clones, with over 70% observed a single time. The sequenced sample consisted of peripheral blood. These receptors originate from a woman in her 50s with COVID-19, enrolled during active disease.

The chain couples TRBV24-1 to TRBJ2-3; 8 bases map to TRBD1. The CDR3 is 15 amino acids. The V gene's germline CDR1 is KGHDR and CDR2 SFDVKD. The ends lost 6 bases at V and 0 bases at J; junction bases unmatched: 4. The CDR3 coding sequence is TGTGCCACCAGTCTAGGACAGGGCAGCACAGATACGCAGTATTTT. Its protein product is CATSLGQGSTDTQYF.

The V gene is TRBV6-1, the J gene TRBJ1-5; TRBD1 is a possible D gene (6 bases). This CDR3 is built from 16 residues. Per the germline V gene, CDR1 is MNHNS and CDR2 is SASEGT. The ends were cut back, 2 bases at V and 4 bases at J, with 15 bases in the middle. The CDR3 here is CASSELQGWANQPQHF. CDR3 DNA: TGTGCCAGCAGTGAACTACAGGGTTGGGCGAATCAGCCCCAGCATTTT.

This chain joins TRBV19 and TRBJ2-7; 10 bases align to TRBD2. Germline trimming cut 1 base from V and 7 bases from J; bases unmatched to any gene: 10. This CDR3 spans 16 amino acids. Germline V CDR1 and CDR2: LNHDA, SQIVND (reference sequence). The CDR3 reads CASSIVEAGGPGEQYF. CDR3 in DNA: TGTGCCAGTAGTATAGTTGAAGCGGGAGGGCCGGGAGAGCAGTACTTC.

This clone was seen once. The rearrangement joins TRBV9 to TRBJ2-5; 13 positions match TRBD2. CDR1 is SGDLS, CDR2 YYNGEE, per germline. The V and J ends lost 4 bases and 4 bases, in that order; junction bases with no gene match: 4. This CDR3 spans 15 amino acids. DNA of the CDR3: TGTGCCAGCAGCCCTAGGACTAGCGGGAGAGAGACCCAGTACTTC. Translated: CASSPRTSGRETQYF.

The chain links TRBV29-1 to TRBJ2-1; 7 nucleotides line up with TRBD2. CDR3 length equals 15 residues. Germline assignment: CDR1 SQVTM and CDR2 ANQGSEA. Losses at the gene ends were 1 base for V and 10 bases for J; bases not matched to a gene: 13. Here the CDR3 reads CSVEVNPAGRREQFF. The CDR3 DNA follows: TGCAGCGTTGAAGTGAACCCAGCGGGACGGCGCGAGCAGTTCTTC.

The J gene is TRBJ2-7, the V gene TRBV11-2; 10 bases align to TRBD2. Germline-derived CDR1 and CDR2 are SGHAT and FQNNGV. The CDR3 totals 16 residues. Trimming took 4 bases from V and 4 from J; bases not matched to a gene: 10. CDR3 nucleotide sequence: TGTGCCAGCAGCTCAGGGGCTAGCGGGAGTTATTACGAGCAGTACTTC. As protein: CASSSGASGSYYEQYF.

CDR3 DNA: TGTGCCAGCAAGCTACTAGCGGGACTCTACGAGCAGTACTTC. Protein product: CASKLLAGLYEQYF. This chain links TRBV7-2 with TRBJ2-7; 10 bases are shared with TRBD2. CDR1 and CDR2 (germline): SGHTA, FQGNSA. Germline trimming cut 7 bases from V and 3 bases from J; bases unmatched to any gene: 6. This CDR3 spans 14 amino acids.

The rearrangement uses TRBV3-1 (or the pseudogene TRBV3-2) and TRBJ2-1; tentatively, D is TRBD2 (6 bases). The CDR3 sequence is 18 residues long. Trimming removed 0 bases from V and 9 bases from J, with 24 bases in between. Looked up from germline, CDR1 is LGHDT and CDR2 is YNNKEL (reference sequence). The CDR3 DNA is TGTGCCAGCAGCCAAGATAAGGGAGGTCTTTGTTTCCTCCTTGAGCAGTTCTTC. It yields the protein CASSQDKGGLCFLLEQFF.

This clone was observed a handful of times. The chain's CDR3 is CASSLQLAENEQFF. The CDR3 bases are TGTGCCAGCAGCTTACAACTAGCGGAGAATGAGCAGTTCTTC. The gene calls are TRBV7-2 and TRBJ2-1; TRBD2 aligns across 8 bases. V lost 2 bases and J lost 7; bases outside the gene matches: 4. This CDR3 spans 14 amino acids. From germline, CDR1 is SGHTA and CDR2 FQGNSA.

The rearrangement uses TRBV7-8 and TRBJ2-1; 7 nucleotides match TRBD1. CDR1 is SGHVS and CDR2 is FQNEAQ in the germline V gene. Trimming took 3 bases from V and 14 from J; bases not matched to a gene: 10. The CDR3 spans 13 residues. The CDR3 is CASSFSRSQGEFF. The CDR3 coding sequence is TGTGCCAGCAGCTTCAGTCGTAGTCAGGGGGAGTTCTTC.

The chain couples TRBV6-5 to TRBJ2-7, with D possibly being TRBD1 (6 bases). V gave up 6 bases and J gave up 3 bases, with 18 bases separating them. The CDR3 sequence is 15 residues long. CDR1 is MNHEY, CDR2 SVGAGI, per germline. The CDR3 DNA follows: TGTGCCAGCAGGAGGGGTAGGGACATAAACTACGAGCAGTACTTC. This sequence encodes CASRRGRDINYEQYF.

The rearrangement links TRBV27 to TRBJ2-7; 7 positions agree with TRBD1. CDR1 and CDR2 from the germline V gene are MNHEY and SMNVEV (reference sequence). Trimming took 4 bases from V and 4 from J; bases not matched to a gene: 13. There are 16 residues in the CDR3. CDR3 sequence: CASSSAGTVKGYEQYF. The CDR3 coding sequence is TGTGCCAGCAGTTCCGCCGGGACAGTCAAGGGTTACGAGCAGTACTTC.

This sequence joins TRBV7-8 and TRBJ2-7, with D maybe TRBD2 (6 bases). This CDR3 spans 14 amino acids. Trimming stripped 5 bases from V and 3 bases from J, with 14 bases between. Looked up from germline, CDR1 is SGHVS and CDR2 is FQNEAQ. In nucleotides, the CDR3 is TGTGCCAGCAGCCCGGGGGACGGCCACTACGAGCAGTACTTC. It translates to CASSPGDGHYEQYF.

CDR3 DNA sequence: TGTGCCACCAGTGATTTGACAATCACCGGGGAGCTGTTTTTT. Amino acid sequence: CATSDLTITGELFF. The chain couples TRBV24-1 to TRBJ2-2; no clear D gene. Trimming took off 0 bases at V and 4 bases at J, with 5 bases between the two ends. This CDR3 is built from 14 residues. Germline loops: CDR1 KGHDR, CDR2 SFDVKD.

The rearrangement joins TRBV7-9 to TRBJ1-2; D is unclear. There are 17 residues in the CDR3. The germline gives CDR1 SEHNR, CDR2 FQNEAQ (reference sequence). V gave up 5 bases and J gave up 4 bases, with 23 bases separating them. Here the CDR3 reads CASSPAGSGSIFYGYTF. The DNA for the CDR3 is TGTGCCAGCAGCCCAGCGGGGAGTGGTTCAATCTTCTATGGCTACACCTTC.

The V and J genes are TRBV21-1 and TRBJ2-7; whether TRBD2, the table's D call, matches the DNA was not checked. TRBV21-1 is a known pseudogene. The CDR3 sequence is 17 residues long. DNA of the CDR3: TGTGCCAGCAGCATCTGGACTAGCGGGACAAGCTCCTACGAGCAGTACTTC. This gives the protein CASSIWTSGTSSYEQYF.

V and J are TRBV5-4 and TRBJ2-5; the match to TRBD1 covers 10 bases. Germline CDR1 SGHNT, CDR2 YYREEE (reference sequence). Trimming took 0 bases from V and 2 from J; bases not matched to a gene: 1. The CDR3 loop spans 15 amino acids. The CDR3 region has the DNA TGTGCCAGCAGCTTGGCGGGACAGGGGCAAGAGACCCAGTACTTC. The encoded protein is CASSLAGQGQETQYF.

V and J are TRBV5-6 and TRBJ2-5, with TRBD2 identical over 8 bases. CDR1 is SGHDT, CDR2 YYEEEE, per germline. This CDR3 is 16 amino acids long. Losses at the gene ends were 1 base for V and 5 bases for J; bases not matched to a gene: 10. The CDR3 protein is CASSLMGGRTGETQYF. CDR3 bases: TGTGCCAGCAGCTTGATGGGCGGGAGGACTGGGGAGACCCAGTACTTC.

The chain joins TRBV27 to TRBJ2-1; TRBD1 is a possible D gene (5 bases). This CDR3 has 17 residues. The germline V gene encodes CDR1 MNHEY and CDR2 SMNVEV (reference sequence). Trimming stripped 5 bases from V and 5 bases from J, with 22 bases between. CDR3 nucleotide sequence: TGTGCCAGCAGTCCCCAGATTTGGGCAGGGCAGAACAATGAGCAGTTCTTC. Translation gives CASSPQIWAGQNNEQFF.

This clone has a single count. This chain connects TRBV30 to TRBJ1-6; D remains unclear. The length of the CDR3 is 14 residues. Looked up from germline, CDR1 is GTSNPN and CDR2 is SVGIG (reference sequence). Trimming took 2 bases from V and 7 from J, leaving 12 bases between them. The CDR3 sequence is CAWSLSSGNSPLHF. Written as DNA, the CDR3 is TGTGCCTGGAGTTTATCCTCGGGGAATTCACCCCTCCACTTT.

The sample holds one count of this clone. This chain links TRBV7-9 with TRBJ1-2; D is perhaps TRBD1 (5 bases). In germline, CDR1 is SEHNR, CDR2 FQNEAQ (reference sequence). This CDR3 spans 15 amino acids. The V end lost 0 bases, the J end lost 5 bases, and 13 bases lay between the germline ends. CDR3 in amino acids: CASSLAAGPGYGYTF. For the CDR3, the DNA is TGTGCCAGCAGCTTAGCGGCGGGGCCGGGGTATGGCTACACCTTC.

The table lists this clone with a count of one. CDR3 protein: CASSARTGGIRSVEQFF. CDR3 sequence (DNA): TGTGCCAGTAGTGCACGGACAGGGGGGATTCGATCGGTTGAGCAGTTCTTC. The gene calls are TRBV19 and TRBJ2-1; 10 nucleotides match TRBD1. J lost 9 bases, V lost 5 bases, and 16 bases had no gene match. Germline CDR1 is LNHDA and CDR2 is SQIVND (reference sequence). CDR3 length: 17 amino acids.

DNA of the CDR3: TGTGCCAGCAGCTTACGGGACATCAAAATCCGGGGGGGCCAGTACTTC. Translation: CASSLRDIKIRGGQYF. The chain employs TRBV7-8 and TRBJ2-5; 8 bases map to TRBD2. After removal of 2 bases from V and 10 bases from J, the junction contained 15 bases not matched to a gene. The germline gives CDR1 SGHVS, CDR2 FQNEAQ. This CDR3 comprises 16 residues.

The J gene is TRBJ2-7, the V gene TRBV9, with a weak D call TRBD2 (6 bases). Germline CDR1 and CDR2: SGDLS and YYNGEE. CDR3 length equals 14 residues. V shed 0 bases and J shed 4 bases, with 11 bases lying between them. CDR3 region: CASSVVPGGYEQYF. The CDR3 DNA reads TGTGCCAGCAGCGTAGTTCCCGGGGGATACGAGCAGTACTTC.

The chain combines TRBV7-2 with TRBJ2-7, with a possible D match to TRBD1 (6 bases). Per germline, CDR1 SGHTA and CDR2 FQGNSA. CDR3 length: 14 amino acids. The germline V and J ends were trimmed by 7 bases and 2 bases, with 15 bases remaining between them. CDR3 residues: CASKPRGYAYEQYF. The DNA for the CDR3 is TGTGCCAGCAAACCTAGGGGGTACGCCTACGAGCAGTACTTC.

The rearrangement links TRBV13 to TRBJ2-3; a possible D gene is TRBD1 (6 bases). Trimming cost V 2 bases and J 1 base, with 10 bases left between them. This CDR3 spans 15 amino acids. Germline CDR1 is PRHDT and CDR2 is FYEKMQ (reference sequence). CDR3 sequence reads: CASSLFAGGTDTQYF. The CDR3 DNA follows: TGTGCCAGCAGCTTATTCGCAGGGGGCACAGATACGCAGTATTTT.

The genes are TRBV5-6 and TRBJ2-7, with D perhaps TRBD1 (5 bases). Trimming cost V 1 base and J 7 bases, with 12 bases left between them. The CDR3 sequence is 13 residues long. Looked up from germline, CDR1 is SGHDT and CDR2 is YYEEEE. The CDR3 nucleotides read TGTGCCAGCAGCTTGTGGGCAGGGAATGAGCAGTACTTC. Protein: CASSLWAGNEQYF.

CDR3 nucleotides: TGTGCCAGCAGCACCGACAGGTGGCGCGAGCAGTACTTC. Its protein is CASSTDRWREQYF. The chain joins TRBV5-4 to TRBJ2-7, with D maybe TRBD1 (6 bases). CDR3 size: 13 residues. Germline V gene sequence: CDR1 SGHNT, CDR2 YYREEE (reference sequence). V lost 4 bases and J 6 bases, leaving 14 bases between the germline ends.

The V gene is TRBV9, the J gene TRBJ1-2, with 7 bases fitting TRBD1. V was pared by 7 bases and J by 4 bases, with 7 bases of the junction left unmatched. Germline lookup yields CDR1 SGDLS and CDR2 YYNGEE. CDR3 length: 13 amino acids. CDR3 in DNA: TGTGCCAGCTCTGACAGGGCGTTCTATGGCTACACCTTC. It specifies CASSDRAFYGYTF.

The chain recombines TRBV4-1 with TRBJ1-5; 7 nucleotides align to TRBD1. This CDR3 is 15 amino acids long. Losses at the gene ends were 4 bases for V and 4 bases for J; bases not matched to a gene: 7. Germline CDR1 is MGHRA and CDR2 is YSYEKL. Here the CDR3 DNA reads TGCGCCAGCAGCCCCTCGGGACAGACTAATCAGCCCCAGCATTTT. As protein: CASSPSGQTNQPQHF.